This T cell receptor (beta chain) is drawn from a study of blood T cell repertoires in COVID-19. Overall study: PBMCs, B-cell-depleted T cells, or T cells provided the cDNA or gDNA that made up the material.

The CDR3 is 15 amino acids. With V trimmed by 6 bases and J by 6 bases, 11 bases remained unmatched. Germline assignment: CDR1 MDHEN and CDR2 SYDVKM. Authors' methods: Quantification of nucleated cells was approximated via reference gene primer amplification. The data were produced by immunoSEQ multiplex PCR, yet TCRdb's version contains in-frame clones alone and is incomplete. V, J and clone size derive from that table, while D and trimming were established from the DNA sequence. The sample records about 100,000 clones, about 93% being singletons. The chain has TRBV28 and TRBJ1-1; 9 nucleotides align to TRBD1. The sequenced sample consisted of peripheral blood. The clonotype originates from a woman aged 30 to 39 with acute or convalescent COVID-19. This chain's CDR3 is CASRGDRVSGSEAFF. In nucleotides, the CDR3 is TGTGCCAGCAGGGGGGACAGGGTTTCGGGGTCTGAAGCTTTCTTT.